These 21 T cell receptor beta chains came from one sample sequenced in a study of OX40 agonist ivuxolimab in advanced cancers. Libraries were prepared by immunoSEQ multiplex PCR; TCRdb keeps only in-frame clonotypes and omits some of them. This table has 90,000 to 100,000 clones, around 87% appearing once. The sample was CD4+ or CD8+ T cells sorted from blood, taken in a trial of the OX40 agonist ivuxolimab. Receptors originate from an adult with an advanced solid tumor such as melanoma, head and neck, liver or kidney cancer.

The chain carries TRBV10-2 and TRBJ2-1; 13 positions match TRBD2. Germline loops: CDR1 WSHSY, CDR2 SAAADI. The CDR3 length is 15 residues. The trim removed 6 bases at V and 7 bases at J, leaving 6 bases unmatched. The DNA for the CDR3 is TGCGCCAGCAGCGTCGGACTAGCGGGAGTGAATGAGCAGTTCTTC. Translated, it gives CASSVGLAGVNEQFF.

J is TRBJ2-1 and V is TRBV7-3, with D tentatively TRBD2 (5 bases). The length of the CDR3 is 16 residues. CDR1 SGHTA and CDR2 FQGTGA come from the germline V gene. V was cut by 5 bases and J by 4 bases, with 18 bases left in between. The CDR3, as DNA: TGTGCCAGCAGCCCCGAGACCGCGGGTGCTTACAATGAGCAGTTCTTC. It codes for CASSPETAGAYNEQFF.

This clone was seen only a few times. The V call is TRBV19, the J call TRBJ1-1, with 7 bases matching TRBD1. This CDR3 comprises 14 residues. CDR1 is LNHDA and CDR2 is SQIVND in the germline V gene (reference sequence). The trim removed 6 bases at V and 0 bases at J, leaving 4 bases unmatched. The CDR3 reads CASRRQGMNTEAFF. The CDR3 region has the DNA TGTGCCAGTAGGCGACAGGGTATGAACACTGAAGCTTTCTTT.

The chain couples TRBV6-6 to TRBJ2-3; tentatively, D is TRBD1 or TRBD2 (6 bases each). Germline V gene sequence: CDR1 MNHNY, CDR2 SVGAGI (reference sequence). Trimming cost V 2 bases and J 2 bases, with 14 bases left between them. The CDR3 loop spans 16 amino acids. CDR3 coding DNA: TGTGCCAGCAGTTACGACTGGGGGGCTGTCACAGATACGCAGTATTTT. Protein: CASSYDWGAVTDTQYF.

The V and J genes are TRBV28 and TRBJ2-7, with D possibly TRBD2 on 5 matching bases. The CDR3 sequence is 12 residues long. V was shortened by 3 bases and J by 5 bases, with 8 bases between the two germline ends. Looked up from germline, CDR1 is MDHEN and CDR2 is SYDVKM. The CDR3 DNA follows: TGTGCCAGCAGTTTTTTGCGGGACGAGCAGTACTTC. Its protein product is CASSFLRDEQYF.

This clone was picked up a small number of times. This chain connects TRBV5-6 to TRBJ1-1; D unclear. V lost 4 bases and J 0 bases, leaving 7 bases between the germline ends. The CDR3 is 13 amino acids. Per germline, CDR1 SGHDT and CDR2 YYEEEE. The CDR3: CASSPNLNTEAFF. For the CDR3, the DNA is TGTGCCAGCAGCCCCAACCTGAACACTGAAGCTTTCTTT.

The rearrangement links TRBV4-1 to TRBJ1-3, with D unclear. The V gene's germline CDR1 is MGHRA and CDR2 YSYEKL. The CDR3 is 16 amino acids. Trimming pared 0 bases from V and 4 bases from J, leaving 13 bases between. DNA for the CDR3: TGCGCCAGCAGCCAAGAGTGGGGATTATCGGGAAACACCATATATTTT. Translating gives CASSQEWGLSGNTIYF.

J is TRBJ2-7 and V is TRBV11-2; D is undetermined. The CDR3 runs 18 residues. Germline assignment: CDR1 SGHAT and CDR2 FQNNGV. V gave up 2 bases and J gave up 2 bases, with 22 bases separating them. The CDR3 loop reads CASSLINVARFGAYEQYF. CDR3 sequence (DNA): TGTGCCAGCAGCTTAATAAACGTGGCGCGGTTCGGAGCCTACGAGCAGTACTTC.

This chain links TRBV29-1 with TRBJ2-5; TRBD1 might be the D (5 bases). The germline V gene has CDR1 SQVTM and CDR2 ANQGSEA. The CDR3 spans 11 residues. V was trimmed by 5 bases and J by 3 bases, leaving 7 bases between them. DNA of the CDR3: TGCAGCGTTCGACAGAAAGAGACCCAGTACTTC. This codes for CSVRQKETQYF.

The chain carries TRBV5-1 and TRBJ1-2; weak D call: TRBD1 (5 bases). The CDR3 runs to 14 residues. Germline assignment: CDR1 SGHRS and CDR2 YFSETQ. Trimming removed 2 bases from V and 2 bases from J, with 10 bases in between. The CDR3 DNA reads TGCGCCAGCAGCTTCCCGGGACTAAACTATGGCTACACCTTC. Translation: CASSFPGLNYGYTF.

This chain uses TRBV10-1 with TRBJ1-1, with D possibly TRBD1 on 5 matching bases. Trimming took 6 bases from V and 4 from J, leaving 12 bases between them. The CDR3 is 13 amino acids. Germline assignment: CDR1 WNHNN and CDR2 SYGVQD (reference sequence). DNA of the CDR3: TGCGCCAGCAGCCGGGACGGGGGCACTGAAGCTTTCTTT. Amino acids: CASSRDGGTEAFF.

V gene TRBV11-3 combines with J gene TRBJ2-7; possibly TRBD1 for D (7 bases). V lost 6 bases and J 2 bases, leaving 14 bases between the germline ends. This CDR3 comprises 14 residues. Per the germline V gene, CDR1 is SGHNT and CDR2 is YENEEA. CDR3 loop: CASRLTGTAYEQYF. CDR3 coding DNA: TGTGCCAGCAGGCTGACAGGGACTGCCTACGAGCAGTACTTC.

The rearrangement uses TRBV19 and TRBJ2-1; 11 nucleotides agree with TRBD2. CDR1 is LNHDA and CDR2 is SQIVND in the germline V gene (reference sequence). V lost 6 bases and J lost 1; bases outside the gene matches: 2. The CDR3 consists of 15 residues. In DNA, the CDR3 is TGTGCCAGTAGCGTAGCGGGAGGGTCCTACAATGAGCAGTTCTTC. It is translated as CASSVAGGSYNEQFF.

The J gene is TRBJ2-2, the V gene TRBV9; no firm D call. CDR3 length: 13 residues. The V gene's germline CDR1 is SGDLS and CDR2 YYNGEE. The V and J ends lost 0 bases and 4 bases respectively, with 4 bases between them. The CDR3 protein is CASSVEPTGELFF. The CDR3 DNA is TGTGCCAGCAGCGTAGAGCCCACCGGGGAGCTGTTTTTT.

CDR3 region: CASSIPTDGSYGYTF. CDR3 sequence (DNA): TGTGCCAGTAGTATTCCTACCGACGGATCCTATGGCTACACCTTC. The chain has TRBV19 and TRBJ1-2, with D unresolved. Germline loops: CDR1 LNHDA, CDR2 SQIVND (reference sequence). V was shortened by 3 bases and J by 4 bases, with 15 bases between the two germline ends. The CDR3 sequence is 15 residues long.

CDR3 region: CATRARAGVTEAFF. The CDR3 bases are TGTGCCACCCGAGCCCGGGCGGGGGTAACTGAAGCTTTCTTT. The chain links TRBV15 to TRBJ1-1; D possibly corresponds to TRBD1 (5 bases). The CDR3 is made up of 14 amino acids. The germline V gene encodes CDR1 LNHNV and CDR2 YYDKDF (reference sequence). Deletions cut 8 bases from V and 5 bases from J, with 18 bases between. Variable domain in full (rest from reference TRBV15 and TRBJ1-1): DAMVIQNPRYQVTQFGKPVTLSCSQTLNHNVMYWYQQKSSQAPKLLFHYYDKDFNNEADTPDNFQSRRPNTSFCFLDIRSPGLGDTAMYLCATRARAGVTEAFFGQGTRLTVV.

The chain couples TRBV5-1 to TRBJ2-1; 13 nucleotides line up with TRBD2. CDR3 length equals 16 residues. Germline V gene data show CDR1 as SGHRS and CDR2 as YFSETQ. Unmatched junction bases numbered 3, after V lost 4 bases and J lost 2 bases. The CDR3 is CASSITSGGAYNEQFF. The CDR3 DNA reads TGCGCCAGCAGCATAACTAGCGGGGGGGCCTACAATGAGCAGTTCTTC.

The chain combines TRBV19 with TRBJ1-1; 7 positions match TRBD1. The CDR3 totals 14 residues. After removal of 6 bases from V and 2 bases from J, the junction contained 6 bases not matched to a gene. The germline V gene encodes CDR1 LNHDA and CDR2 SQIVND (reference sequence). The CDR3 DNA reads TGTGCCAGTAGGATCAGGGGGGAAAACACTGAAGCTTTCTTT. Its translation: CASRIRGENTEAFF.

In regard to this clone: It is unclear where the CDR3 begins or ends on the DNA, so no DNA is shown, and the CDR3 is as TCRdb lists it. The chain has TRBV19 and TRBJ2-1. CDR1 is LNHDA and CDR2 is SQIVND in the germline V gene (reference sequence). The CDR3 contains 19 residues when both ends are counted. The CDR3 region is CASSPSSGQSRAVHNEQFF.

V and J are TRBV2 and TRBJ1-2, with D uncertain. Germline CDR1 SNHLY, CDR2 FYNNEI. V was pared by 8 bases and J by 6 bases, with 16 bases between. This CDR3 contains 13 residues. The CDR3 nucleotides read TGTGCCAGCGGAGTCCTGGGAACGAATGGCTACACCTTC. Translating it yields CASGVLGTNGYTF.

The chain carries TRBV6-5 and TRBJ1-1; tentatively, D is TRBD1 (5 bases). Germline CDR1 MNHEY, CDR2 SVGAGI. V was shortened by 6 bases and J by 0 bases, with 14 bases between the two germline ends. CDR3 length equals 15 residues. In nucleotides, the CDR3 is TGTGCCAGCAGCCGGACACCCTTTATGAACACTGAAGCTTTCTTT. As protein: CASSRTPFMNTEAFF.